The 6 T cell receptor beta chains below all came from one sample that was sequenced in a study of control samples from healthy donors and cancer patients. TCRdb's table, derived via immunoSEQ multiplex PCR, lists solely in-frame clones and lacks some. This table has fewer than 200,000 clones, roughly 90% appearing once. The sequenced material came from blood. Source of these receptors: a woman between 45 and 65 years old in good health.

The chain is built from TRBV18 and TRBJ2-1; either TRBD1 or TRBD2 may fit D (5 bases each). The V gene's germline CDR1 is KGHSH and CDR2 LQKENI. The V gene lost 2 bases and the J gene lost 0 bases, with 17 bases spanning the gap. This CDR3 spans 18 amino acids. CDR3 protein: CASSPISPGPSSYNEQFF. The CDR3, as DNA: TGTGCCAGCTCACCAATCTCGCCGGGACCTAGCTCCTACAATGAGCAGTTCTTC.

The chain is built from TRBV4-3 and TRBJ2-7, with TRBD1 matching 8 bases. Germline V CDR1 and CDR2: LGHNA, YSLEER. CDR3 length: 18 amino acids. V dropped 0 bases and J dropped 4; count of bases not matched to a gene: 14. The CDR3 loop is CASSQEGYGGTGRYEQYF. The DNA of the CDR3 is TGCGCCAGCAGCCAAGAGGGTTATGGGGGGACAGGACGATACGAGCAGTACTTC.

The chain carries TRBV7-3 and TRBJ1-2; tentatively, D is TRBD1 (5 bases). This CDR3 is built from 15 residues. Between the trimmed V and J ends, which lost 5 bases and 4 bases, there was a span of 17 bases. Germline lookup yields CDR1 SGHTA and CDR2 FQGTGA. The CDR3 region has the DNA TGTGCCAGCAGCCAGTCGGCAGGGACGGTCTATGGCTACACCTTC. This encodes CASSQSAGTVYGYTF.

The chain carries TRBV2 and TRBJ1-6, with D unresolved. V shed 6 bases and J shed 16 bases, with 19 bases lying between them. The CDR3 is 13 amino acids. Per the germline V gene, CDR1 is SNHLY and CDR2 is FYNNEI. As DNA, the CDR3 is TGTGCCAGCAGGGAGTCTTGGCCCTCATCTCTCCACTTT. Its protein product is CASRESWPSSLHF.

The CDR3 DNA reads as TGCAGCGTTGAATCTTTGGGGCAGGACTATGGCTACACCTTC. Translation gives CSVESLGQDYGYTF. This chain joins TRBV29-1 and TRBJ1-2, with TRBD1 as a possible D gene (5 bases). This CDR3 has 14 residues. Trimming pared 2 bases from V and 3 bases from J, leaving 13 bases between. In germline, CDR1 is SQVTM, CDR2 ANQGSEA. The full variable domain, in which reference TRBV29-1 and TRBJ1-2 provide the parts outside the CDR3, is SAVISQKPSRDICQRGTSLTIQCQVDSQVTMMFWYRQQPGQSLTLIATANQGSEATYESGFVIDKFPISRPNLTFSTLTVSNMSPEDSSIYLCSVESLGQDYGYTFGSGTRLTVV.

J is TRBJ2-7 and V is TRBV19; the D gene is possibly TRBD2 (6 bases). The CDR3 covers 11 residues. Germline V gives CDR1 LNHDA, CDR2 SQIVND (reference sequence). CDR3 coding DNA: TGTGCTCTTAGCGGATCCTACGAGCAGTACTTC. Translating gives CALSGSYEQYF.